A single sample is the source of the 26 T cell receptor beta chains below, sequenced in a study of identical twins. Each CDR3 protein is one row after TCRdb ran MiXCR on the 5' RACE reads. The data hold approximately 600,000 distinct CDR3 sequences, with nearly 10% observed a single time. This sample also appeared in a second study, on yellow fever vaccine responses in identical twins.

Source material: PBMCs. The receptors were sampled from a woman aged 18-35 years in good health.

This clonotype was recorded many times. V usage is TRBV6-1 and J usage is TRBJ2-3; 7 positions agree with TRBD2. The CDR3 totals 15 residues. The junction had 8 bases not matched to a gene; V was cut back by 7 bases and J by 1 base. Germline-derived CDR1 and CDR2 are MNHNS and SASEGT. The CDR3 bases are TGTGCCAGCAATAGGGGAGCGGGACGCACAGATACGCAGTATTTT. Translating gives CASNRGAGRTDTQYF.

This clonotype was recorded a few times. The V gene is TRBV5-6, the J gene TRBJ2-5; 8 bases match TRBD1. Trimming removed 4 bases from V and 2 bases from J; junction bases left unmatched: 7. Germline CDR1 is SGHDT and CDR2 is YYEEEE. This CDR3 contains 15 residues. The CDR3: CASSKGTGKQETQYF. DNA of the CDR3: TGTGCCAGCAGCAAAGGGACAGGCAAGCAAGAGACCCAGTACTTC.

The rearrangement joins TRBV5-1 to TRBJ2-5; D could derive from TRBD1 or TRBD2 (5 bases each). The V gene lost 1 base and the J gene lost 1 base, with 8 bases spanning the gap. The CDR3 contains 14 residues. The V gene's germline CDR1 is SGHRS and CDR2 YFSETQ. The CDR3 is CASSLWGSQETQYF. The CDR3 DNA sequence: TGCGCCAGCAGCTTGTGGGGGAGCCAAGAGACCCAGTACTTC.

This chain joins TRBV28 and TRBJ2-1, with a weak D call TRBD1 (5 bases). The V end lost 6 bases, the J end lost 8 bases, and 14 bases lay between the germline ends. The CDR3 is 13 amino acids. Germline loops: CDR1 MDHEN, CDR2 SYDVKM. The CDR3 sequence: CASRTPWGDEQFF. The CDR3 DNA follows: TGTGCCAGCAGAACACCGTGGGGCGATGAGCAGTTCTTC.

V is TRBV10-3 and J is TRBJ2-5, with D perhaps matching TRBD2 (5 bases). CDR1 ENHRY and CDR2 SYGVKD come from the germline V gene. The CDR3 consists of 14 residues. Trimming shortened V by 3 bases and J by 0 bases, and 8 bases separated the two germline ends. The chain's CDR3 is CAISDPGNQETQYF. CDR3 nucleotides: TGTGCCATCAGTGATCCCGGGAACCAAGAGACCCAGTACTTC.

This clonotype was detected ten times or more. The CDR3 protein is CASSTNWDGNQPQHF. The CDR3 coding sequence is TGTGCCAGCAGCACGAATTGGGACGGTAATCAGCCCCAGCATTTT. J is TRBJ1-5 and V is TRBV7-2; TRBD1 is a possible D gene (5 bases). Germline V CDR1 and CDR2: SGHTA, FQGNSA. This CDR3 is built from 15 residues. The V end lost 5 bases, the J end lost 4 bases, and 15 bases lay between the germline ends.

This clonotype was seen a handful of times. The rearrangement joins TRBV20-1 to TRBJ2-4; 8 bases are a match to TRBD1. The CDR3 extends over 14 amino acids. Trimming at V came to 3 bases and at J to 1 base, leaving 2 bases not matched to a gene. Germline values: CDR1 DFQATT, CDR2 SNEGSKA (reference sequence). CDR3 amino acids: CSARTGAAKNIQYF. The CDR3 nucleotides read TGCAGTGCTAGGACAGGGGCGGCCAAAAACATTCAGTACTTC.

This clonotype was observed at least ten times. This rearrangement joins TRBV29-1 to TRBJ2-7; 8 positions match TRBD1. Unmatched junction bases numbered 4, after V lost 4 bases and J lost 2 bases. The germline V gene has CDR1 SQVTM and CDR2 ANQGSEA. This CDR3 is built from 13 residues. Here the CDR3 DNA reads TGCAGCGTTGTTGGACAGGGAACCTACGAGCAGTACTTC. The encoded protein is CSVVGQGTYEQYF.

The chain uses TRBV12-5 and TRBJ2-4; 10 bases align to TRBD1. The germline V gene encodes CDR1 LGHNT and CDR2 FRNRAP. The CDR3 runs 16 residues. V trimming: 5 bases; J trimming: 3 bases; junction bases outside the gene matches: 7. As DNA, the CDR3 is TGTGCTAGTGGTCCCGGACAGGGGGTAGACAAAAACATTCAGTACTTC. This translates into CASGPGQGVDKNIQYF.

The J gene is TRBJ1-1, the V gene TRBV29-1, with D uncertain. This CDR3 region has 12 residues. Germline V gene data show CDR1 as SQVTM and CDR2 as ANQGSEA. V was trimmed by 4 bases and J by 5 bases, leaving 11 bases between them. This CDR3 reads CSVGSWGTEAFF. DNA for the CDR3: TGCAGCGTTGGTTCGTGGGGAACTGAAGCTTTCTTT.

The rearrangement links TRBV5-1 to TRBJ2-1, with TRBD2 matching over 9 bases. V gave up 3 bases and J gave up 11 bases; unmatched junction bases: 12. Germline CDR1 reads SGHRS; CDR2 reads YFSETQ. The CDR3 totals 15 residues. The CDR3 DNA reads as TGCGCCAGCAGCTCCGGTAGCGGGGGCCAAACTCAGCAGTTCTTC. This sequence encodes CASSSGSGGQTQQFF.

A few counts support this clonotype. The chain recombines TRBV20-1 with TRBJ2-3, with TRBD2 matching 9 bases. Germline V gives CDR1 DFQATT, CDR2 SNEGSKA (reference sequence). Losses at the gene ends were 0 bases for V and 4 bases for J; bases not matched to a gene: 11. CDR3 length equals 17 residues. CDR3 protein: CSARDGYEREDPDTQYF. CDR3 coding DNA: TGCAGTGCTAGAGATGGGTATGAGCGGGAGGATCCAGATACGCAGTATTTT.

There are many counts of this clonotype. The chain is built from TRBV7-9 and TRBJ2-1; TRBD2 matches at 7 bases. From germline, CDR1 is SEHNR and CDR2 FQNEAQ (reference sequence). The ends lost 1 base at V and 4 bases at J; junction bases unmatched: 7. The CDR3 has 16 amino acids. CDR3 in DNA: TGTGCCAGCAGCTTAGTGGGAGGGCTTGGGTACAATGAGCAGTTCTTC. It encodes CASSLVGGLGYNEQFF.

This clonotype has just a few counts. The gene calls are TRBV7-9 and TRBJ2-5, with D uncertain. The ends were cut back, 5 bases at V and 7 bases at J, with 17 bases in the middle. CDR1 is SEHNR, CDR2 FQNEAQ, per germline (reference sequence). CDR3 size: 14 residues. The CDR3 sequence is CASSIGSSYWTQYF. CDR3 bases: TGTGCCAGCAGCATTGGCAGTAGCTATTGGACCCAGTACTTC.

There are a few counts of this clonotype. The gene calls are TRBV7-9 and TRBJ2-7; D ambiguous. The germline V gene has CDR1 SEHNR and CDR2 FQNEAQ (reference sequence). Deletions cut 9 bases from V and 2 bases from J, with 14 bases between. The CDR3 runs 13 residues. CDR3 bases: TGTGCCAGTCATACTGGACCCCCCTACGAGCAGTACTTC. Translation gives CASHTGPPYEQYF.

This CDR3 is CASKRGTENTEAFF. Here the CDR3 DNA reads TGTGCCAGCAAGAGGGGGACAGAGAACACTGAAGCTTTCTTT. The gene calls are TRBV2 and TRBJ1-1; TRBD1 agrees at 7 bases. Germline assignment: CDR1 SNHLY and CDR2 FYNNEI. With V trimmed by 7 bases and J by 1 base, 6 bases remained unmatched. CDR3 length equals 14 residues.

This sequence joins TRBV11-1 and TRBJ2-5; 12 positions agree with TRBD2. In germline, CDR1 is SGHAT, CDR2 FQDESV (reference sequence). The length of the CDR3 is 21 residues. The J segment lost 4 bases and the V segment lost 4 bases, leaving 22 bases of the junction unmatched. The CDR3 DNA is TGTGCCAGCAGCTGGAGACGCGGACTAGCGGGGCATACAGTAAGGGGAGAGACCCAGTACTTC. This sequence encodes CASSWRRGLAGHTVRGETQYF.

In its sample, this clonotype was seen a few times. The CDR3 is CSVRGTGDTEAFF. The DNA for the CDR3 is TGCAGCGTTCGGGGTACAGGGGACACTGAAGCTTTCTTT. The chain joins TRBV29-1 to TRBJ1-1; 7 positions agree with TRBD1. This CDR3 contains 13 residues. The V and J ends lost 5 bases and 3 bases, in that order; junction bases with no gene match: 6. Germline CDR1 SQVTM, CDR2 ANQGSEA.

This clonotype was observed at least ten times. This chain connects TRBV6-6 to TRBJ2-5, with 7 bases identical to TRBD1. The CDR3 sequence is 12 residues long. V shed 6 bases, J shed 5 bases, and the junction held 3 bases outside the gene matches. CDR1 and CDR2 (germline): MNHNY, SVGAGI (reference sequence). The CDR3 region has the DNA TGTGCCAGCAGGGCAGGGGGTGAGACCCAGTACTTC. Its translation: CASRAGGETQYF.

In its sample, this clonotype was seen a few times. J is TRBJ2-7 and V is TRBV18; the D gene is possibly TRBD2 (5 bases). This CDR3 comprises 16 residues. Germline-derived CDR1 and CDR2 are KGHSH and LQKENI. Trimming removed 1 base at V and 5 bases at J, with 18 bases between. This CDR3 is CASSPQSSRRRDEQYF. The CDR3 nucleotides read TGTGCCAGCTCACCACAGTCTTCCAGGCGGCGGGACGAGCAGTACTTC.

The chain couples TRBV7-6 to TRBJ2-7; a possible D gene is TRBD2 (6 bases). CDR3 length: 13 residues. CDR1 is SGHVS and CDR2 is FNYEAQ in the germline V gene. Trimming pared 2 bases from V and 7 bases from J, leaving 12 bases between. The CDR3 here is CASSLPGDREQYF. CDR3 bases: TGTGCCAGCAGCTTACCGGGAGATAGGGAGCAGTACTTC.

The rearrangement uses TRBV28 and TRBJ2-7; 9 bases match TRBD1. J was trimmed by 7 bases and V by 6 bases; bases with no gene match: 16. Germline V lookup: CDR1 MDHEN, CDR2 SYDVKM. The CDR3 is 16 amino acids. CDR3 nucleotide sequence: TGTGCCAGCAGCTCTACGGGACAGGGTTTTGTCAAGGAGCAGTACTTC. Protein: CASSSTGQGFVKEQYF.

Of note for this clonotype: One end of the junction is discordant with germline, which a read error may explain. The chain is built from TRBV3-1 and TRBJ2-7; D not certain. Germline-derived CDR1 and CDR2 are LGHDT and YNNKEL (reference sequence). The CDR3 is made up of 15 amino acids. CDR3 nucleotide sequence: TGTGCCAGCACCCAAGGAGCCTATCTATTCTACGAGCAGTACTTC. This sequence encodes CASTQGAYLFYEQYF.

This CDR3 reads CASRLTGDRTDTQYF. Here the CDR3 DNA reads TGCGCCAGCAGACTGACAGGGGACCGCACAGATACGCAGTATTTT. This chain connects TRBV5-1 to TRBJ2-3, with TRBD1 matching over 8 bases. The CDR3 extends over 15 amino acids. Germline CDR1 reads SGHRS; CDR2 reads YFSETQ. V lost 5 bases and J lost 1; bases outside the gene matches: 6.

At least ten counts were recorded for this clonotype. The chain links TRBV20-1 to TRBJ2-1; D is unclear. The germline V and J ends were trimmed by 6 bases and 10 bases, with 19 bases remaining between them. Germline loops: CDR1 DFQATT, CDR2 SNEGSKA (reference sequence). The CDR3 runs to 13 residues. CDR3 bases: TGCAGTGCGCCGAAGACGAGGTCGAGCGAGCAGTTCTTC. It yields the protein CSAPKTRSSEQFF.

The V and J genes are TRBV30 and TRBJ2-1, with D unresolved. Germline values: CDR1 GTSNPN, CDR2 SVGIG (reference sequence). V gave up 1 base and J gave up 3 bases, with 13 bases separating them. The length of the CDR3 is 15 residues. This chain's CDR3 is CAWSGSLKNYNEQFF. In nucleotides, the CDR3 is TGTGCCTGGAGTGGATCATTAAAAAACTACAATGAGCAGTTCTTC.